This TCR beta chain was observed in a study of vaccination and CD4 T cells after COVID-19. This CDR3 spans 13 amino acids. Documented treatment: roughly ten-day PBMC culture with coronavirus spike peptide pools or control peptides (ViraFEST assay). Cultured CD4+ T cell DNA underwent sequencing with the Oncomine TCR Beta short-read assay. TCRdb used MiXCR to reprocess the PCR reads, holding one entry per CDR3 protein. The sample records roughly 11,000 distinct CDR3 sequences, 58% being singletons. Notes on this clonotype: Its antigen is unidentified.

Sequences were obtained from CD4+ T cells from blood, cultured in vitro. The origin of this receptor is a human donor who had recovered from COVID-19. This chain links TRBV21-1 with TRBJ2-7; the table gives TRBD2 as D, unverified against the DNA. TRBV21-1 constitutes a pseudogene. The DNA for the CDR3 is TGTGCCAGCAGTCCTCCCGTGGGAGGGGTTGAGTACTTC. Translation: CASSPPVGGVEYF.